The entry below describes one T cell receptor beta chain. Its antigen is currently not known. No qualities accompany the bases; no much larger clone lies one base away. The time point label corresponds to: peripheral blood 6 weeks after treatment start. A cohort of about 30 patients with locally advanced or metastatic urothelial carcinoma, treated at Memorial Sloan Kettering on a trial protocol, was included. Peripheral blood mononuclear cells were collected from each patient pretreatment and during treatment, giving between 1 and 8 total time points per patient. The Qiagen DNeasy Blood extraction kit was used to purify genomic DNA from total PBMCs and tumor samples. PBMCs were collected pretreatment and during treatment and were isolated and stored as previously described. Taken from the germline V gene, the CDR1 and CDR2 loops are SGHTA and FQGNSA. From V the trimming removes 6 bases and from J it removes 4 bases, while the gene matches leave 16 bases of the junction unaccounted for. The cysteine opens and the phenylalanine closes a CDR3 of 17 amino acids. This entry keeps only the CDR3 DNA: 51 bases, framed from base 1.

This entry comes from a study of PD-L1 blockade in urothelial cancer (TCRdb year 2017). Concerning the study at large: Therapy was started around 2014 for all patients, and atezolizumab 1,200 mg was administered intravenously every 3 weeks. About 90% of the 29 patients were identified as males with urothelial cancer of bladder origin, and a prior smoking history was reported by 18 of 29 patients. Patients had an ECOG performance status of 0 or 1 and had received between 0 and 3 prior chemotherapy regimens. Blood samples were analyzed at two time points: 3 weeks after treatment start (second dose) and 6 weeks after treatment start. A median of about 150,000 T cells and fewer than 85,000 unique TCRs was obtained from blood samples, and a median clonality of approximately 0.08 was observed. Somatic, immune and clinical correlates of response to PD-L1 blockade with atezolizumab in urothelial cancer were the focus of an exploratory multi-omic analysis. Pretreatment tumor samples, along with matched peripheral blood serially collected before and after atezolizumab treatment, were subjected to TCR sequencing. Progression-free survival longer than 6 months counted as durable clinical benefit, and TCR features were additionally tested against both progression-free and overall survival. Whole exome sequencing and RNA sequencing of pretreatment tumors were performed alongside TCR sequencing in the same patients. Durable clinical benefit was achieved by nine patients and was not achieved by 20 patients. Under 30 patients had pretreatment blood TCR-seq, about 25 had at least one posttreatment blood collection, and about 25 had tumor TCR-seq.

Here is what the overall study found, with its caveats: Because the sample size was small (n ≈ 29) and many exploratory analyses were performed, the results are intended to be hypothesis-generating. Greater expansion of tumor-associated TCR clones in peripheral blood 3 weeks after the start of treatment was observed in patients with durable benefit (n ≈ 22, p = 0.022). A pretreatment peripheral blood TCR clonality below the median was linked to improved progression-free and overall survival.

To estimate absolute template abundance from read counts, synthetic TCR analog templates were spiked into each PCR. The immunoSEQ assay was used to amplify TCRbeta CDR3 regions from genomic DNA with bias-controlled V and J gene primers. Sequencing of rearranged TCRbeta segments was done at approximately 20X coverage. The published analysis was carried out like this. Clustering was used to correct sequencing errors, and CDR3s were annotated against IMGT to assign V, D and J genes. Out-of-frame and stop-codon sequences were excluded, and only productive TCRbeta rearrangements were used in downstream analyses. To compute clonality, Shannon entropy was normalized by the log of the number of unique productive sequences and then subtracted from one. Clones differing between time points or between blood and tumor were identified using Fisher's exact test with Benjamini-Hochberg correction, with an adjusted p below 0.01 applied as the threshold. Not all clones reach the TCRdb copy of this immuneACCESS table, which keeps in-frame sequences only. Checked studies attribute under half of the gap to unresolved V genes and leave the rest unexplained. V and J calls and clone size are those listed in that table; D and trimming were worked out from the DNA. Counted in this sample were about 90,000 clones; around 78% of them appeared once. The ten top clones hold under 10% of the sample.

The sequence came from a man aged 70-80 years with urothelial cancer. The specimen was PBMCs, collected around atezolizumab (anti-PD-L1) treatment. Recombination linked TRBV7-2 to TRBJ2-5; 8 junctional bases match TRBD2. CDR3 loop: CASSHLTGPGRVETQYF. The DNA sequence is TGTGCCAGCAGTCATCTCACGGGTCCCGGGAGGGTAGAGACCCAGTACTTC. With all but the CDR3 taken from the reference TRBV7-2 and TRBJ2-5 genes, the full variable domain is: GAGVSQSPSNKVTEKGKDVELRCDPISGHTALYWYRQSLGQGLEFLIYFQGNSAPDKSGLPSDRFSAERTGGSVSTLTIQRTQQEDSAVYLCASSHLTGPGRVETQYFGPGTRLLVL.